One and the same sample provided the 17 T cell receptor beta chains below, sequenced in a study of cytomegalovirus exposure and HLA in healthy donors. Primers for the PCR totalled 60 Vbeta and 13 Jbeta. TCRdb's copy holds only in-frame clones and misses some; the assay was immunoSEQ multiplex PCR. In the table there are around 170,000 clones, 82% of which are singletons. Sequenced input: PBMCs. Source of these receptors: a woman aged 45-65 years in good health and CMV-seronegative.

This chain links TRBV27 with TRBJ1-2, with 8 positions matching TRBD1. The germline V gene has CDR1 MNHEY and CDR2 SMNVEV (reference sequence). The CDR3 runs to 14 residues. J lost 4 bases, V lost 7 bases, and 8 bases had no gene match. The CDR3: CASKRQGLGYGYTF. In DNA form, the CDR3 reads TGTGCCAGCAAGCGACAGGGGTTGGGCTATGGCTACACCTTC.

The chain recombines TRBV5-1 with TRBJ2-1; 10 positions agree with TRBD2. This CDR3 has 16 amino acids. The V segment lost 2 bases and the J segment 3 bases; nucleotides outside the gene matches: 5. Looked up from germline, CDR1 is SGHRS and CDR2 is YFSETQ. The CDR3 region is CASSFGGLADYNEQFF. Here the CDR3 DNA reads TGCGCCAGCAGCTTCGGCGGACTAGCGGACTACAATGAGCAGTTCTTC.

The chain uses TRBV10-3 and TRBJ1-1; 8 bases are a match to TRBD1. Germline CDR1 reads ENHRY; CDR2 reads SYGVKD. J lost 5 bases, V lost 5 bases, and 7 bases had no gene match. The CDR3 is 14 residues long. Here the CDR3 DNA reads TGTGCCATCAGTAGGCAGGGGGCCGGAACTGAAGCTTTCTTT. Translated, it gives CAISRQGAGTEAFF.

The chain uses TRBV28 and TRBJ1-1; weak D call: TRBD1 (5 bases). The germline gives CDR1 MDHEN, CDR2 SYDVKM. The CDR3 extends over 13 amino acids. V was shortened by 3 bases and J by 3 bases, with 8 bases between the two germline ends. The CDR3 DNA follows: TGTGCCAGCAGTTTTAAGGGGTACACTGAAGCTTTCTTT. Amino acid sequence: CASSFKGYTEAFF.

This clone has more than one count but fewer than ten. V and J are TRBV11-1 and TRBJ2-2, with TRBD1 identical over 9 bases. The germline V gene encodes CDR1 SGHAT and CDR2 FQDESV (reference sequence). The CDR3 contains 17 residues. With V trimmed by 5 bases and J by 0 bases, 7 bases remained unmatched. Here the CDR3 reads CASSHSRDRANTGELFF. The CDR3 region has the DNA TGTGCCAGCAGCCACAGCCGGGACAGGGCGAACACCGGGGAGCTGTTTTTT.

The chain recombines TRBV7-2 with TRBJ1-5; D might be TRBD1 (6 bases). Per the germline V gene, CDR1 is SGHTA and CDR2 is FQGNSA. V lost 0 bases and J 2 bases, leaving 11 bases between the germline ends. The CDR3 runs to 16 residues. CDR3 in DNA: TGTGCCAGCAGCTTAGCGCAGGGGTCAGGCAATCAGCCCCAGCATTTT. It translates to CASSLAQGSGNQPQHF.

The J gene is TRBJ2-3, the V gene TRBV28, with a tentative D call TRBD1 (6 bases). This CDR3 comprises 14 residues. CDR1 and CDR2 from the germline V gene are MDHEN and SYDVKM. Trimming removed 6 bases at V and 7 bases at J, with 17 bases between. In DNA form, the CDR3 reads TGTGCCAGCAGAGAAAGGCCCAGGGGAAATACGCAGTATTTT. Amino acids: CASRERPRGNTQYF.

This chain connects TRBV2 to TRBJ2-5; the D gene is possibly TRBD1 (6 bases). The CDR3 spans 12 residues. Trimming left V 5 bases short and J 5 bases short, with 9 bases between. Germline V gives CDR1 SNHLY, CDR2 FYNNEI. In DNA, the CDR3 is TGTGCCAGCAGTCAGGACAGCGAGACCCAGTACTTC. It is translated as CASSQDSETQYF.

V gene TRBV10-2 combines with J gene TRBJ2-1; D not resolved. Trimming removed 3 bases at V and 6 bases at J, with 12 bases between. The CDR3 is 14 amino acids. Germline CDR1 is WSHSY and CDR2 is SAAADI. CDR3 in DNA: TGCGCCAGCAGTGATGCCGTGACTCGCAATGAGCAGTTCTTC. The encoded protein is CASSDAVTRNEQFF.

This chain links TRBV7-8 with TRBJ1-1, with D unresolved. The CDR3 contains 15 residues. Germline lookup yields CDR1 SGHVS and CDR2 FQNEAQ. V lost 5 bases and J 7 bases, leaving 20 bases between the germline ends. The DNA for the CDR3 is TGTGCCAGCAGCCAGCAACGTGCCCAGCGATATGAAGCTTTCTTT. This gives the protein CASSQQRAQRYEAFF.

This clone was observed a handful of times. The V call is TRBV19, the J call TRBJ2-1, with 7 bases identical to TRBD2. The CDR3 contains 16 residues. Per germline, CDR1 LNHDA and CDR2 SQIVND (reference sequence). With V trimmed by 6 bases and J by 4 bases, 12 bases remained unmatched. CDR3 protein: CASSYQAGFRYNEQFF. CDR3 DNA: TGTGCCAGTAGCTACCAAGCGGGATTCAGATACAATGAGCAGTTCTTC.

Points on this clone: At one end, the junction sequence differs from germline, possibly due to a read error. The DNA for the CDR3 is TGCGGGGGAGAGGACACCGGGGAGCTGTTTTTT. It specifies CGGEDTGELFF. The V and J genes are TRBV30 and TRBJ2-2, with a possible D match to TRBD2 (6 bases). The V gene's germline CDR1 is GTSNPN and CDR2 SVGIG (reference sequence). This CDR3 is built from 11 residues.

This clone was seen a handful of times. J is TRBJ2-5 and V is TRBV11-2, with D perhaps matching TRBD1 (6 bases). The CDR3 is 14 residues long. Per the germline V gene, CDR1 is SGHAT and CDR2 is FQNNGV. Trimming shortened V by 2 bases and J by 2 bases, and 9 bases separated the two germline ends. The CDR3 protein is CASSLLGQQETQYF. For the CDR3, the DNA is TGTGCCAGCAGCTTACTGGGACAACAAGAGACCCAGTACTTC.

The chain uses TRBV7-3 and TRBJ1-2; D is undetermined. The CDR3 is 14 residues long. The V gene's germline CDR1 is SGHTA and CDR2 FQGTGA. V dropped 2 bases and J dropped 0 bases, with 7 bases sitting between them. The CDR3 sequence: CASSLGSTNYGYTF. CDR3 DNA: TGTGCCAGCAGCTTAGGTAGTACTAACTATGGCTACACCTTC.

V and J are TRBV7-3 and TRBJ2-2; D is ambiguous. This CDR3 contains 14 residues. Germline V gives CDR1 SGHTA, CDR2 FQGTGA. The germline V and J ends were trimmed by 5 bases and 0 bases, with 7 bases remaining between them. The chain's CDR3 is CASSQLANTGELFF. In DNA, the CDR3 is TGTGCCAGCAGCCAGCTAGCGAACACCGGGGAGCTGTTTTTT.

The chain has TRBV6-5 and TRBJ1-1; D is unclear. Trimming pared 2 bases from V and 2 bases from J, leaving 12 bases between. Germline values: CDR1 MNHEY, CDR2 SVGAGI. The CDR3 spans 15 residues. CDR3 loop: CASSYDNLPNTEAFF. The CDR3 coding sequence is TGTGCCAGCAGTTACGACAACCTCCCTAACACTGAAGCTTTCTTT.

This chain connects TRBV5-1 to TRBJ2-7; D uncertain. CDR3 length equals 13 residues. V gave up 0 bases and J gave up 2 bases, with 6 bases separating them. Germline CDR1 reads SGHRS; CDR2 reads YFSETQ. This CDR3 reads CASSLDGAYEQYF. The CDR3 region has the DNA TGCGCCAGCAGCTTGGACGGAGCCTACGAGCAGTACTTC.